The 28 T cell receptor beta chains presented below share a single source sample, sequenced in a study of shared clonotypes between healthy human individuals. The data were produced by immunoSEQ multiplex PCR, yet TCRdb's version contains in-frame clones alone and is incomplete. The sample includes 1 million to 1.2 million clones, 77% of them seen just once. The sequenced sample consisted of memory CD4+ T cells from PBMCs. Subset of the sample: CD45RA-negative fraction. Receptors were obtained from a man younger than 30 in good health. Some clones in this sample may be carry-over from other donors' samples.

The chain links TRBV18 to TRBJ2-3; D ambiguous. V was trimmed by 1 base and J by 5 bases, leaving 10 bases between them. The CDR3 covers 14 residues. Germline CDR1 and CDR2: KGHSH and LQKENI. CDR3 in amino acids: CASSPRGSVDTQYF. The DNA of the CDR3 is TGTGCCAGCTCACCACGGGGAAGTGTAGATACGCAGTATTTT.

With respect to this clone: Different DNA sequences within this sample yield the same CDR3. The gene calls are TRBV20-1 and TRBJ1-1; the D is unclear. This CDR3 has 11 residues. Germline assignment: CDR1 DFQATT and CDR2 SNEGSKA (reference sequence). V lost 3 bases to trimming and J lost 1 base, with 3 bases between them. The CDR3 DNA is TGCAGTGCTAGGCAGAACACTGAAGCTTTCTTT. This gives the protein CSARQNTEAFF.

This clone was seen a single time. The CDR3 loop is CASSIVGFNQPQHF. The CDR3 DNA sequence: TGTGCCAGTAGTATCGTCGGTTTCAATCAGCCCCAGCATTTT. The chain employs TRBV19 and TRBJ1-5; D not resolved. Trimming left V 3 bases short and J 3 bases short, with 9 bases between. The CDR3 is 14 residues long. Germline V gene sequence: CDR1 LNHDA, CDR2 SQIVND (reference sequence).

This clone was counted only a few times. The V gene is TRBV29-1, the J gene TRBJ2-7; 9 bases align to TRBD1. The length of the CDR3 is 13 residues. CDR1 and CDR2 (germline): SQVTM, ANQGSEA. After removal of 6 bases from V and 4 bases from J, the junction contained 7 bases not matched to a gene. The CDR3 here is CSVARGTGYEQYF. In DNA form, the CDR3 reads TGCAGCGTCGCACGTGGGACAGGGTACGAGCAGTACTTC.

Points on this clone: Other DNA variants within this sample encode the same CDR3. The chain's CDR3 is CASSLRVYEQYF. Written as DNA, the CDR3 is TGTGCCAGCAGCTTAAGGGTCTACGAGCAGTACTTC. This chain connects TRBV7-2 to TRBJ2-7; D not resolved. Germline values: CDR1 SGHTA, CDR2 FQGNSA. The germline V and J ends were trimmed by 2 bases and 3 bases, with 5 bases remaining between them. CDR3 length: 12 residues.

The gene calls are TRBV5-1 and TRBJ1-1; D is unresolved. Germline assignment: CDR1 SGHRS and CDR2 YFSETQ. V was cut by 3 bases and J by 1 base, with 7 bases left in between. The CDR3 runs 13 residues. CDR3 coding DNA: TGCGCCAGCAGCTCAGTAGGGAACACTGAAGCTTTCTTT. Amino acid sequence: CASSSVGNTEAFF.

This clone was detected only a few times. CDR3 sequence: CASSEIYGRGAGELFF. CDR3 sequence (DNA): TGTGCCAGCAGTGAGATCTATGGGAGGGGGGCCGGGGAGCTGTTTTTT. This chain joins TRBV25-1 and TRBJ2-2, with a tentative D call TRBD2 (7 bases). The CDR3 loop spans 16 amino acids. The germline gives CDR1 MGHDK, CDR2 SYGVNS. Between the trimmed V and J ends, which lost 3 bases and 6 bases, there was a span of 17 bases.

The chain combines TRBV7-4 with TRBJ1-2, with a weak D call TRBD1 (6 bases). This CDR3 is 13 amino acids long. CDR1 and CDR2 (germline): SGHVT, SQSDAQ. V gave up 5 bases and J gave up 8 bases, with 15 bases separating them. CDR3 residues: CASSPLGARGYTF. The DNA for the CDR3 is TGTGCCAGCAGCCCCTTGGGGGCCCGGGGCTACACCTTC.

This clone came up a few times. The V gene is TRBV6-1, the J gene TRBJ2-1; a weak D match, TRBD1 (6 bases). CDR3 size: 13 residues. Germline V gene lookup returns CDR1 MNHNS and CDR2 SASEGT. Trimming cost V 5 bases and J 9 bases, with 14 bases left between them. CDR3 DNA sequence: TGTGCCAGCAGTCAAGACGGGACACGTGAGCAGTTCTTC. Translated, it gives CASSQDGTREQFF.

This sequence joins TRBV29-1 and TRBJ1-2; 10 bases match TRBD1. The germline V gene has CDR1 SQVTM and CDR2 ANQGSEA. Germline trimming cut 6 bases from V and 5 bases from J; bases unmatched to any gene: 3. This CDR3 region has 12 residues. The CDR3 sequence: CSVGDRGYGYTF. DNA for the CDR3: TGCAGCGTCGGGGACAGGGGATATGGCTACACCTTC.

This clone was recorded once. The same CDR3 is also encoded by other DNA sequences in this sample. V and J are TRBV6-5 and TRBJ2-7; D may be TRBD1 (5 bases). This CDR3 comprises 11 residues. From germline, CDR1 is MNHEY and CDR2 SVGAGI. V shed 6 bases and J shed 7 bases, with 10 bases lying between them. CDR3 sequence: CASSSRGEQYF. For the CDR3, the DNA is TGTGCCAGCAGCTCTAGGGGTGAGCAGTACTTC.

Points on this clone: The junction departs from the called germline gene at one end, perhaps through a read error. The chain carries TRBV20-1 and TRBJ2-1; TRBD2 agrees at 12 bases. The CDR3 is made up of 11 amino acids. CDR1 is DFQATT, CDR2 SNEGSKA, per germline (reference sequence). The CDR3 sequence is CSTSGRNEQFF. CDR3 bases: TGCAGTACTAGCGGGAGGAATGAGCAGTTCTTC.

About this clone: Other DNA sequences within the sample encode an identical CDR3. The rearrangement uses TRBV11-2 and TRBJ2-2; no clear D. There are 15 residues in the CDR3. V was cut by 3 bases and J by 0 bases, with 8 bases left in between. From germline, CDR1 is SGHAT and CDR2 FQNNGV. DNA for the CDR3: TGTGCCAGCAGCTTGAACCCGACGAACACCGGGGAGCTGTTTTTT. Translated: CASSLNPTNTGELFF. Based on the CDR3 plus reference TRBV11-2 and TRBJ2-2, the full variable domain is EAGVAQSPRYKIIEKRQSVAFWCNPISGHATLYWYQQILGQGPKLLIQFQNNGVVDDSQLPKDRFSAERLKGVDSTLKIQPAKLEDSAVYLCASSLNPTNTGELFFGEGSRLTVL.

This clone was seen ten or more times. The rearrangement links TRBV27 to TRBJ2-7; D may be TRBD2 (6 bases). Germline V CDR1 and CDR2: MNHEY, SMNVEV (reference sequence). The CDR3 is 15 amino acids. V lost 5 bases and J 0 bases, leaving 14 bases between the germline ends. The CDR3 is CASSPGRGASYEQYF. CDR3 DNA: TGTGCCAGCAGTCCCGGGCGGGGCGCCTCCTACGAGCAGTACTTC.

This chain joins TRBV4-1 and TRBJ2-3; TRBD1 matches at 9 bases. Germline V lookup: CDR1 MGHRA, CDR2 YSYEKL. The CDR3 contains 16 residues. V was clipped by 0 bases and J by 3 bases; unmatched bases: 4. DNA for the CDR3: TGCGCCAGCAGCCAAGAGGAGGACAGGGGAACAGATACGCAGTATTTT. This encodes CASSQEEDRGTDTQYF.

This clone has just one count. The chain is built from TRBV11-2 and TRBJ2-2; D possibly matches TRBD1 or TRBD2 (5 bases each). This CDR3 has 15 amino acids. Germline V gives CDR1 SGHAT, CDR2 FQNNGV. V was shortened by 1 base and J by 6 bases, with 12 bases between the two germline ends. This chain's CDR3 is CASSLAPGRAGELFF. The CDR3 DNA reads as TGTGCCAGCAGCTTAGCCCCGGGACGGGCCGGGGAGCTGTTTTTT.

This rearrangement joins TRBV5-4 to TRBJ2-5, with 10 bases that match TRBD2. The J segment lost 5 bases and the V segment lost 5 bases, leaving 9 bases of the junction unmatched. Germline values: CDR1 SGHNT, CDR2 YYREEE (reference sequence). The CDR3 is made up of 15 amino acids. CDR3 in DNA: TGTGCCAGCAGTGAGGCTAGCGGGAGAAGGGAGACCCAGTACTTC. Residues: CASSEASGRRETQYF.

This clone showed up just once. In DNA, the CDR3 is TGTGCCAGCAGTCAACCGGACAGGCTGAACGGCTACACCTTC. Residues: CASSQPDRLNGYTF. This rearrangement joins TRBV28 to TRBJ1-2, with 7 positions matching TRBD1. From germline, CDR1 is MDHEN and CDR2 SYDVKM. The junction had 11 bases not matched to a gene; V was cut back by 5 bases and J by 8 bases. This CDR3 contains 14 residues.

This clone was detected a few times. V usage is TRBV4-3 and J usage is TRBJ1-1; possibly TRBD1 for D (5 bases). The V end was cut by 4 bases, the J end by 4 bases, with 13 bases between. The CDR3 is 14 residues long. Per the germline V gene, CDR1 is LGHNA and CDR2 is YSLEER. Here the CDR3 reads CASSLIDRVTEAFF. The DNA for the CDR3 is TGCGCCAGCAGCCTCATCGACAGAGTCACTGAAGCTTTCTTT.

The V and J genes are TRBV7-2 and TRBJ2-1; no clear D. The V and J ends lost 1 base and 15 bases respectively, with 16 bases between them. Germline CDR1 SGHTA, CDR2 FQGNSA. This CDR3 has 13 residues. The CDR3 nucleotides are TGTGCCAGCAGCTTAGAGTCAGGTGGAATGCCGTTCTTC. This encodes CASSLESGGMPFF.

The J gene is TRBJ2-5, the V gene TRBV6-1; D remains unclear. Germline V CDR1 and CDR2: MNHNS, SASEGT. The length of the CDR3 is 13 residues. With 2 bases removed from V and 5 bases from J, the gap between germline ends came to 9 bases. The CDR3 protein is CASSESPRETQYF. Here the CDR3 DNA reads TGTGCCAGCAGTGAAAGTCCCCGGGAGACCCAGTACTTC.

In this sample, this clone turned up a few times. The gene calls are TRBV5-5 and TRBJ2-7; D call uncertain. CDR1 is SGHKS and CDR2 is YYEKEE in the germline V gene (reference sequence). The V and J ends lost 5 bases and 3 bases respectively, with 21 bases between them. The CDR3 length is 16 residues. The CDR3 sequence is CASSSWSGIRLYEQYF. As DNA, the CDR3 is TGTGCCAGCAGTTCTTGGAGTGGTATACGACTCTACGAGCAGTACTTC.

The chain recombines TRBV28 with TRBJ2-3; TRBD2 agrees at 11 bases. Germline V gene data show CDR1 as MDHEN and CDR2 as SYDVKM. Trimming took 5 bases from V and 2 from J; bases not matched to a gene: 6. This CDR3 region has 16 residues. The CDR3 bases are TGTGCCAGCAGTCTTAGCGGGAGGGCCGTCACAGATACGCAGTATTTT. Protein sequence: CASSLSGRAVTDTQYF.

This chain connects TRBV2 to TRBJ2-7; D not resolved. Germline V gene data show CDR1 as SNHLY and CDR2 as FYNNEI. The germline V and J ends were trimmed by 8 bases and 5 bases, with 22 bases remaining between them. The CDR3 has 15 amino acids. CDR3 loop: CASPTNHKESHEQYF. CDR3 sequence (DNA): TGTGCCAGCCCTACCAACCACAAGGAGTCCCACGAGCAGTACTTC.

V gene TRBV28 combines with J gene TRBJ2-7; maybe TRBD1 (5 bases). Germline V gene sequence: CDR1 MDHEN, CDR2 SYDVKM. V was trimmed by 3 bases and J by 0 bases, leaving 12 bases between them. This CDR3 contains 15 residues. As DNA, the CDR3 is TGTGCCAGCAGTTTGGTGACAGCGAACTCCTACGAGCAGTACTTC. Amino acid sequence: CASSLVTANSYEQYF.

The chain has TRBV5-1 and TRBJ2-1, with D perhaps TRBD1 (5 bases). The CDR3 has 14 amino acids. Germline V gives CDR1 SGHRS, CDR2 YFSETQ. Trimming shortened V by 0 bases and J by 8 bases, and 12 bases separated the two germline ends. The CDR3 reads CASSLVAGNDEQFF. Written as DNA, the CDR3 is TGCGCCAGCAGCTTGGTGGCAGGGAATGATGAGCAGTTCTTC. Full variable domain (rest looked up from reference TRBV5-1 and TRBJ2-1): KAGVTQTPRYLIKTRGQQVTLSCSPISGHRSVSWYQQTPGQGLQFLFEYFSETQRNKGNFPGRFSGRQFSNSRSEMNVSTLELGDSALYLCASSLVAGNDEQFFGPGTRLTVL.

V is TRBV7-2 and J is TRBJ2-1; D is tentatively TRBD1 or TRBD2 (7 bases each). Germline lookup yields CDR1 SGHTA and CDR2 FQGNSA. The CDR3 has 16 residues. Trimming took 1 base from V and 9 from J, leaving 19 bases between them. Here the CDR3 reads CASSLGQGGLAGEQFF. CDR3 sequence (DNA): TGTGCCAGCAGCTTAGGACAGGGAGGGCTGGCTGGTGAGCAGTTCTTC.

This rearrangement joins TRBV5-1 to TRBJ2-1; D gene ambiguous. The ends were cut back, 4 bases at V and 0 bases at J, with 11 bases in the middle. Germline CDR1 reads SGHRS; CDR2 reads YFSETQ. This CDR3 contains 15 residues. The CDR3 loop is CASSPDHSSYNEQFF. The CDR3, as DNA: TGCGCCAGCAGCCCGGACCACAGCTCCTACAATGAGCAGTTCTTC.